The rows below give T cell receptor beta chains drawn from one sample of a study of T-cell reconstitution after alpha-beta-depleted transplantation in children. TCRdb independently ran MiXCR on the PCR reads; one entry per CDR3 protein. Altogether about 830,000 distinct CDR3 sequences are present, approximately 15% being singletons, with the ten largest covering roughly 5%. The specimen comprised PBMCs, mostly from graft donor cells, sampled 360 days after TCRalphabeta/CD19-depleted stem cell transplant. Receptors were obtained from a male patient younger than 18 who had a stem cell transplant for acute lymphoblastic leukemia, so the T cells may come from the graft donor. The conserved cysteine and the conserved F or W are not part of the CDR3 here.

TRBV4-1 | ASSPITTPGAGYEQY
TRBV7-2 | ASSPRDQREQF
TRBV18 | ASSPREGTGTTHTQY
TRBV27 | ASSSTGGRYNEQF
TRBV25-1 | ASSRGQGLLYGYT
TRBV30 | AWSFVLPGPQPQH
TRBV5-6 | ASSPWWAPNTGELF
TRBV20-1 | SARGPSGRSTYEQY
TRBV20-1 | SARGMHGINTGELF
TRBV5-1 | ASSSAWTFYNEQF
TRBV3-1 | ASSQVWERESTTDTQY
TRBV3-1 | ASSQSVVALSYEQY
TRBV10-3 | AIAGGGNPYEQY
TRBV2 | ASTPSQVSNQPQH
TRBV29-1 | SVEDPGRGTYEQY
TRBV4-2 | ASSQDFGRPYEQY
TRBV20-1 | SARVLNTDTQY
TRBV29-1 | SVGQGVGTDTQY
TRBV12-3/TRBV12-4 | ASTWGGPNYGYT
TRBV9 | ASSSNSNSYNEQF
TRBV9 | ASSVGGQGENGYT
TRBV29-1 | SVVGLLGEQF
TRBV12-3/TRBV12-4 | ASTLGGAPLNNEQF
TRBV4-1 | ASSQVGTRSHNTGELF
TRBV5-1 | ASSSQTGYTDTQY
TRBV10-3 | AISDRETDTQY
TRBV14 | ASSQEPIENGKNIQY
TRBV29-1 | SVEGGPRTALFLDTQY
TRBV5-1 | ASSPGLSGAEKLF
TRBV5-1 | ASSLVQPNTEAF
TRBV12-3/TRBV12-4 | ASSLAWRSSYNEQF
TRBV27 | ASSIDRYNTEAF
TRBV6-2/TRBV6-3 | ASRRLAGGANTGELF
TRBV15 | ATSVGSSGFNNEQF
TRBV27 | ASRLAGGPWEQF
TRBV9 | ASSVVGGVADTQY